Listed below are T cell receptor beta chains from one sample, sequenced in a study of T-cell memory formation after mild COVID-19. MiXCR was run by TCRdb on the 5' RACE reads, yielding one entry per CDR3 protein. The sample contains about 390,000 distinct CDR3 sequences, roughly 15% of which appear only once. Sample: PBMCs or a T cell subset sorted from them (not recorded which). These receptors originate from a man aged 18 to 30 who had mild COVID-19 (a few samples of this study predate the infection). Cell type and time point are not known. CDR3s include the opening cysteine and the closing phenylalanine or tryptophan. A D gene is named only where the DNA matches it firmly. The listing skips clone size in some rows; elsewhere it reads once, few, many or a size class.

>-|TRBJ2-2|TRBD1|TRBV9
TGTGCCAGCAGCGTAAGGACAGGGGCCACGACAGGCAGCGGGGAGCTGTTTTTT
CASSVRTGATTGSGELFF
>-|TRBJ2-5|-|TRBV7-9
TGTGCCAGCAGCCGCTGGGGATACCAAGAGACCCAGTACTTC
CASSRWGYQETQYF
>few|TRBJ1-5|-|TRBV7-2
TGTGCCAGCAGCCCAAGGACAGCCTACAATCAGCCCCAGCATTTT
CASSPRTAYNQPQHF
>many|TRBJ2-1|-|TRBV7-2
TGTGCCAGCAGCCCGACGACCCCCAATGAGCAGTTCTTC
CASSPTTPNEQFF
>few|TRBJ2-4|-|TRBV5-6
TGTGCCACCAACTCTAGGGGGGCTGATGACATTCAGTACTTC
CATNSRGADDIQYF
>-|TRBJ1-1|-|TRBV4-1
TGCGCCAGCAGCCAGGAAACCTCAGGGCGCACTGAAGCTTTCTTT
CASSQETSGRTEAFF
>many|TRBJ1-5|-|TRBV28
TGTGCCAGCAACCAACCCCCGTCGCAGCCCCAGCATTTT
CASNQPPSQPQHF
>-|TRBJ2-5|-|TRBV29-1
TGCAGCGTCCAGCGATTGGGGGCGGAGACCCAGTACTTC
CSVQRLGAETQYF
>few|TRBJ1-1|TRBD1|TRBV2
TGTGCCAGCAGAGACAACAGGGGAACTGAAGCTTTCTTT
CASRDNRGTEAFF
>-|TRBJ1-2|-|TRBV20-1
TGCAGTGCTACGGGCGGGGGCGGCTATGGCTACACCTTC
CSATGGGGYGYTF
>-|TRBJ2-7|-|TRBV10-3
TGTGCCATCAGTGATGAAGGGTTCCCCTACGAGCAGTACTTC
CAISDEGFPYEQYF
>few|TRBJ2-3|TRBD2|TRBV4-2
TGTGCCAGCAGCCCGGGGACTAGCGGGGCCACAGATACGCAGTATTTT
CASSPGTSGATDTQYF
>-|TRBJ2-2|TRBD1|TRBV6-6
TGTGCCAGTAGCCCCACAGGGGTCCTAGCCGGGGAGCTGTTTTTT
CASSPTGVLAGELFF
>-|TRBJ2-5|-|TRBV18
TGTGCCAGCTCACCCAAGGAAGGTTCCAGAGAGACCCAGTACTTC
CASSPKEGSRETQYF
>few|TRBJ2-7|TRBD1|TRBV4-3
TGCGCCAGCAGCCGCGGACAGGGGCGCTACGAGCAGTACTTC
CASSRGQGRYEQYF
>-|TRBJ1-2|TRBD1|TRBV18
TGTGCCAGCTCACCCGGACAGGGCTTGGGTGGCTACACCTTC
CASSPGQGLGGYTF
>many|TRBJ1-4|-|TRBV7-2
TGTGCCAGCAGCTTAATCGCAGGGAGAGGAGAAAAACTGTTTTTT
CASSLIAGRGEKLFF
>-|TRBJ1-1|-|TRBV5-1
TGCGCCAGCAGTCGAAGGGGCGTGTCGGACACTGAAGCTTTCTTT
CASSRRGVSDTEAFF
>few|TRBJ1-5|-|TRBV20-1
TGCAGTGCTAGTGGGGGACTACAGCCCCAGCATTTT
CSASGGLQPQHF
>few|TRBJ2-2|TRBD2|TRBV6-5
TGTGCCAGCAGTTATTTACTAGCGGGACCGACCGGGGAGCTGTTTTTT
CASSYLLAGPTGELFF
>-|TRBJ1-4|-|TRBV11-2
TGTGCCAGCAGCTTCACAGGGACTAATGAAAAACTGATTTTT
CASSFTGTNEKLIF
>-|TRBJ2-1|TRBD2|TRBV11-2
TGTGCCAGCAGCTTAGAAGGAGCGGGGGGAGACAATGAGCAGTTCTTC
CASSLEGAGGDNEQFF
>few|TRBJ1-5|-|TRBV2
TGTGCCAGCACGCAGGGTATACGTCAGCCCCAGCATTTT
CASTQGIRQPQHF
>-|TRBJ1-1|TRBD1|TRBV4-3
TGCGCCAGCAGCCTTGTTCAGGGGGGTACTGAAGCTTTCTTT
CASSLVQGGTEAFF
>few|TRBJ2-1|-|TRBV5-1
TGCGCCAGCAGCTTGGCGGCAGGAGACCGCTCCTACAATGAGCAGTTCTTC
CASSLAAGDRSYNEQFF
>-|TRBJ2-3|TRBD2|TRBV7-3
TGTGCCAGCAGCCCACCGGGACTAGCGGGGGGCTTTCTCACAGATACGCAGTATTTT
CASSPPGLAGGFLTDTQYF
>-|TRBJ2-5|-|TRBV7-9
TGTGCCAGCAGCATAGCGACGGGACGGGAGACCCAGTACTTC
CASSIATGRETQYF
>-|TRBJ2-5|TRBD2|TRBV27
TGTGCCAGCAGTTTTGGCCCACCGGGACTAGCGGGGGGGCAGGAGACCCAGTACTTC
CASSFGPPGLAGGQETQYF
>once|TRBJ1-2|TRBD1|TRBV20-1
TGCAGTGCTGAACGAGAACAGGGGTATGGCTACACCTTC
CSAEREQGYGYTF